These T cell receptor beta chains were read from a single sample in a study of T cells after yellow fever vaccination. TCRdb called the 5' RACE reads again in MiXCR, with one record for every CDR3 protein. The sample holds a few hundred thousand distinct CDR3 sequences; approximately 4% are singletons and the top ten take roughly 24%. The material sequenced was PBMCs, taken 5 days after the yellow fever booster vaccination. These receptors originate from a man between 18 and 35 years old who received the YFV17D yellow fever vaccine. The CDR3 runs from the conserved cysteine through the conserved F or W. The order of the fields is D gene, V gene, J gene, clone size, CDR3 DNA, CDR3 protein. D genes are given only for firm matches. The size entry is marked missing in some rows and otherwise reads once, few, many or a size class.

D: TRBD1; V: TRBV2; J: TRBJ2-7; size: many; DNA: TGTGCCAGCAGTGAAGTGGGGACAGCGACCTACGAGCAGTACTTC; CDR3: CASSEVGTATYEQYF
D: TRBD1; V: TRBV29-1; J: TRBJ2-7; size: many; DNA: TGCAGCGTTGAAAGGACAGGGGCAGGCGCCTACGAGCAGTACTTC; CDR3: CSVERTGAGAYEQYF
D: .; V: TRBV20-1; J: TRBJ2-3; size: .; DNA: TGCAGTGCTAGAGATCATGCCGGGTCAGATACGCAGTATTTT; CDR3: CSARDHAGSDTQYF
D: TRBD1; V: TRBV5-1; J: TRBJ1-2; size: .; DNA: TGCGCCAGCCGGATACAGACAGGGGCAGGTGGCTATGGCTACACCTTC; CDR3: CASRIQTGAGGYGYTF
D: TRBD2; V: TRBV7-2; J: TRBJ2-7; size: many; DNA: TGTGCCAGCAGCTTAAGCCGGGGGGGCTCCTACGAGCAGTACTTC; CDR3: CASSLSRGGSYEQYF
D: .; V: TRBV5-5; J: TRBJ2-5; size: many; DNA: TGTGCCAGCACAGGGCCCCCCGAAGAGACCCAGTACTTC; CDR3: CASTGPPEETQYF
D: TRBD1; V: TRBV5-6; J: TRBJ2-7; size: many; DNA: TGTGCCAGCAGACTCGGACAGGGGGCTACCTACGAGCAGTACTTC; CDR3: CASRLGQGATYEQYF
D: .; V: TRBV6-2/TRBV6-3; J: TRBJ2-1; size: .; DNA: TGTGCCAGCAGTTACTCGACGGCGAATGAGCAGTTCTTC; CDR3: CASSYSTANEQFF
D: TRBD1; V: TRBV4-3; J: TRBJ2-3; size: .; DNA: TGCGCCAGCAGCCAAGACTCGGACAGGACAGATACGCAGTATTTT; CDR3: CASSQDSDRTDTQYF
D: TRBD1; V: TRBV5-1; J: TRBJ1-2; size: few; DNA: TGCGCCAGCAGCTCTACCGGGACAGGGGCTGGCTACACCTTC; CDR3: CASSSTGTGAGYTF
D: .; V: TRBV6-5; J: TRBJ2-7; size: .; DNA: TGTGCCAGCAGTTACTCCCAAGTCGGCTTCTACGAGCAGTACTTC; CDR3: CASSYSQVGFYEQYF
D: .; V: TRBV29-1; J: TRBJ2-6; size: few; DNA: TGCAGCGTGGGGGCCTCTGGGGCCAACGTCCTGACTTTC; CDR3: CSVGASGANVLTF
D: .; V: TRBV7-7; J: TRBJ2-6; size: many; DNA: TGTGCTAGCAGCCAAACAAGCACGAGCGCGGGGGCCAACGTCCTGACTTTC; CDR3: CASSQTSTSAGANVLTF
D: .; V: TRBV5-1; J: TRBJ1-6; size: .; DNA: TGCGCCAGCAGCTTACCAATCCATAATTCACCCCTCCACTTT; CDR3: CASSLPIHNSPLHF
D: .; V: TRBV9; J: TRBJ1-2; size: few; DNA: TGTGCCAGCACCAAGCAGGTGGGGGTAACGGTGAATGGCTACACCTTC; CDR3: CASTKQVGVTVNGYTF
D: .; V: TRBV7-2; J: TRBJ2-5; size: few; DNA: TGTGCCAGCAGCTTAGCGCTGGCACACCAAGAGACCCAGTACTTC; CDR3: CASSLALAHQETQYF
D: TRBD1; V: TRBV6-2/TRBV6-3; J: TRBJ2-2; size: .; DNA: TGTGCCAGCATTACACCGGGACAGGGGAACACCGGGGAGCTGTTTTTT; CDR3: CASITPGQGNTGELFF
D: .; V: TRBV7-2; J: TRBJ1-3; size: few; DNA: TGTGCCAGCAGCCCCCGGACTATAGGAAACACCATATATTTT; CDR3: CASSPRTIGNTIYF
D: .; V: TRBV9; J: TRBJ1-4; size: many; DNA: TGTGCCAGCAGCGTAGGAGCGTGGCAGGAGGGTGAAAAACTGTTTTTT; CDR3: CASSVGAWQEGEKLFF
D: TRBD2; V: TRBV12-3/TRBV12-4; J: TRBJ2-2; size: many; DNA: TGTGCCAGCAGAAGAACTAGCGGGGAAACCGGGGAGCTGTTTTTT; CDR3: CASRRTSGETGELFF
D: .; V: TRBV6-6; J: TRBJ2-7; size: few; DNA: TGTGCCAGCAGTTACCAGGACGGAGCCTACGAGCAGTACTTC; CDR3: CASSYQDGAYEQYF
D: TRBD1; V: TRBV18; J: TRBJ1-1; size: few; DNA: TGTGCCAGCTCACCACGGACAGGGGGTAGCACTGAAGCTTTCTTT; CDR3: CASSPRTGGSTEAFF
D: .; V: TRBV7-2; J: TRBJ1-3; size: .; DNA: TGTGCCAGCAGCCCGGGCCCTGGAAACACCATATATTTT; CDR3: CASSPGPGNTIYF
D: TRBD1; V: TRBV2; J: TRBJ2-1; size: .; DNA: TGTGCCACCTACCGGGACAGGGACATTGAGCAGTTCTTC; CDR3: CATYRDRDIEQFF
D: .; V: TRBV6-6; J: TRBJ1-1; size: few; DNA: TGTGCCAGCACTTCCTGGCCACGGGGGGGGACTGAAGCTTTCTTT; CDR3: CASTSWPRGGTEAFF
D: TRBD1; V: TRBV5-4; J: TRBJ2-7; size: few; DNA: TGTGCCAGCAGCTGGGGTACAGGGGGGCGCGAGCAGTACTTC; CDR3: CASSWGTGGREQYF
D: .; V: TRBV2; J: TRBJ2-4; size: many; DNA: TGTGCCAGCGGGCTGGCAGGGGGGAACATTCAGTACTTC; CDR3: CASGLAGGNIQYF
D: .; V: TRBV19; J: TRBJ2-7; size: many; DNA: TGTGCCCCAAGGGGGGGTCTAAAGGAGCAGTACTTC; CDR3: CAPRGGLKEQYF
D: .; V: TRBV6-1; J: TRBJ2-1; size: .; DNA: TGTGCCAGCAGCTCCCCCGGGTCGAACCTGGAGCAGTTCTTC; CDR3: CASSSPGSNLEQFF
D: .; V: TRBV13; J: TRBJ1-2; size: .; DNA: TGTGCCAGCAGCTCAAAGGGTGCGTCTGGGGGCTACACCTTC; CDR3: CASSSKGASGGYTF
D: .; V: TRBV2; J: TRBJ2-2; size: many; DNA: TGTGCCAGCAGCGGCAGTCAAACCGGGGAGCTGTTTTTT; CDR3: CASSGSQTGELFF
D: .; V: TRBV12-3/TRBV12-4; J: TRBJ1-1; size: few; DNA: TGTGCCAGCAGTTTAATAGGGGGAGTAGCTTTCTTT; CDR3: CASSLIGGVAFF
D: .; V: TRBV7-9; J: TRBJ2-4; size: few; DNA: TGTGCCAGCAGCTTAGCCACAGGGAAAAACATTCAGTACTTC; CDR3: CASSLATGKNIQYF
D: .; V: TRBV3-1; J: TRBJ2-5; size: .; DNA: TGTGCCAGCAGCCCCCCTAGGACCGGCCCGGAGACCCAGTACTTC; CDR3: CASSPPRTGPETQYF
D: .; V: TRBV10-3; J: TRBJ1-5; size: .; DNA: TGTGCCATCAGTGAGTTACAAAATAGCAATCAGCCCCAGCATTTT; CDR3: CAISELQNSNQPQHF
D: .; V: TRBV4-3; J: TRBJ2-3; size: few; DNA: TGCGCCAGCAGCCAAGCTTGGCGGGGTCAGGGAGATACGCAGTATTTT; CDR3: CASSQAWRGQGDTQYF
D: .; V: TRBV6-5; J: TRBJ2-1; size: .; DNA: TGTGCCAGCAGTCTCAAGGGGGTGTCAGCGTACAATGAGCAGTTCTTC; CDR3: CASSLKGVSAYNEQFF
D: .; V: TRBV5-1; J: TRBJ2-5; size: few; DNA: TGCGCCAGCAGCTTGGCCGCCGACAGGACCCCCATCGGGACCCAGTACTTC; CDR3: CASSLAADRTPIGTQYF
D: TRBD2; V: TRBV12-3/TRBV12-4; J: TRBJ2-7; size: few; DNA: TGTGCCAGCAGTTTAGGTGAGGGACTAGCGGGGTACGAGCAGTACTTC; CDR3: CASSLGEGLAGYEQYF
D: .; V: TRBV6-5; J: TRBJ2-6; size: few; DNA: TGTGCCAGCAGTTACTCGAACAGAGGTGGGGCCAACGTCCTGACTTTC; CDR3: CASSYSNRGGANVLTF
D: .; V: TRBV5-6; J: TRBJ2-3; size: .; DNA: TGTGCCAGCAGCTTCGGTGTTACGACAGATACGCAGTATTTT; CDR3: CASSFGVTTDTQYF
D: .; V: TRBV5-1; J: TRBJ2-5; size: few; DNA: TGCGCCAGCAGCTTGGCCTTGTGGGAGACCCAGTACTTC; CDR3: CASSLALWETQYF
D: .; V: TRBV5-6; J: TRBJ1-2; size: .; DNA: TGTGCCAGCAGCGGGGAAGGCTCCTATGGCTACACCTTC; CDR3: CASSGEGSYGYTF
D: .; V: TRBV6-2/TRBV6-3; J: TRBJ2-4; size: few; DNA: TGTGCCAGCAGAGACCTCCCGGGAAACATTCAGTACTTC; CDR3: CASRDLPGNIQYF
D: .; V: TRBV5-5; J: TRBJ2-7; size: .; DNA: TGTGCCAGCAGCTTGTTCCGGACACCCTACGAGCAGTACTTC; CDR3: CASSLFRTPYEQYF
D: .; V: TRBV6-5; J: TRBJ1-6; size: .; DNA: TGTGCCAGCAGTTACCAGATTAATTCACCCCTCCACTTT; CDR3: CASSYQINSPLHF
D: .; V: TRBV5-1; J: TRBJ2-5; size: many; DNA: TGCGCCAGCAGCTTGGGCAACGGACAAGAGACCCAGTACTTC; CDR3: CASSLGNGQETQYF
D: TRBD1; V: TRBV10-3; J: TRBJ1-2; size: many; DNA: TGTGCCACCTCCGGGACAGAGTTAGATGGCTACACCTTC; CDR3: CATSGTELDGYTF
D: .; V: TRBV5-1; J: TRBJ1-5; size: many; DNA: TGCGCCAGCAGCCCAGGGGACGGGAATCAGCCCCAGCATTTT; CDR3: CASSPGDGNQPQHF
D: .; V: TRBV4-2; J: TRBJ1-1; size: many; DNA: TGTGCCAGCAGCCCCCTGAGCGGGACTGAAGCTTTCTTT; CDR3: CASSPLSGTEAFF
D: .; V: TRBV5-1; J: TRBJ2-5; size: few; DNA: TGCGCCAGCAGCTTGTACATACAAGAGACCCAGTACTTC; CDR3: CASSLYIQETQYF
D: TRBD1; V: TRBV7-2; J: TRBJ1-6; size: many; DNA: TGTGCCAGCAGCCCTCGGACAGGGGATTCACCCCTCCACTTT; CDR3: CASSPRTGDSPLHF
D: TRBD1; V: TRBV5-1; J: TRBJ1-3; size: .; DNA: TGCGCCAGCAGCACCGGGACAGCCGCTGGAAACACCATATATTTT; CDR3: CASSTGTAAGNTIYF
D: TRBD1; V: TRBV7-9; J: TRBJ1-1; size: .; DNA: TGTGCCAGCAGCCACGGACAGGGGGCGAACACTGAAGCTTTCTTT; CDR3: CASSHGQGANTEAFF
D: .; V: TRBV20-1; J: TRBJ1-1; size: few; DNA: TGCAGTGCTAGACAGGAACCGAGCACTGAAGCTTTCTTT; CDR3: CSARQEPSTEAFF
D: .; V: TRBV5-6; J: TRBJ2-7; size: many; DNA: TGTGCCAGCAGCTTGGACAGGAAGCAGTACTTC; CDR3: CASSLDRKQYF
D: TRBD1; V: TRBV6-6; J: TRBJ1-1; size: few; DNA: TGTGCCAGCAGTTACTTATGGACAGGGGAAGCTTTCTTT; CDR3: CASSYLWTGEAFF
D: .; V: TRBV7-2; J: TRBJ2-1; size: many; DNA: TGTGCCAGCAGCTTTATGAGTGAGCAGTTCTTC; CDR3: CASSFMSEQFF
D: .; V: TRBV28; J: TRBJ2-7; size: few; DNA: TGTGCCAGCAGTCGCTACGAGCAGTACTTC; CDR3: CASSRYEQYF
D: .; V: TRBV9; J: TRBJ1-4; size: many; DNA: TGTGCCAGCAGCGCCCGATTGGGGTTAGGGGATGAAAAACTGTTTTTT; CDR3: CASSARLGLGDEKLFF